The 13 T cell receptor beta chains listed next were all sequenced from one sample in a study of blood T cell dynamics during melanoma immunotherapy (dated by TCRdb to about 2020). To prepare the library, the immunoSEQ multiplex PCR assay was applied. TCRdb re-hosts the immuneACCESS table, in-frame sequences only. Its copies lack some clones; in the studies checked, an unresolved V gene accounts for under half of them, and the cause for the rest is not known. Here the sample has 15,000 to 20,000 clones; about 89% occur a single time. 1.8% of the sample comes from the top ten. In the paper's terms, the time point label means: pre-treatment baseline. The input for sequencing was blood, taken from a patient treated with checkpoint blockade. All receptors come from a human donor with melanoma.

This chain uses TRBV2 with TRBJ1-5; 7 nucleotides align to TRBD1. The ends lost 3 bases at V and 4 bases at J; junction bases unmatched: 9. Germline CDR1 SNHLY, CDR2 FYNNEI. The CDR3 has 16 amino acids. In DNA form, the CDR3 reads TGTGCCAGCAGTGATCCCCACAGGGGTGAGAATCAGCCCCAGCATTTT. Its protein is CASSDPHRGENQPQHF.

This clone turned up a few times. V and J are TRBV19 and TRBJ1-5; D gene uncertain. V lost 1 base, J lost 4 bases, and 8 bases lay in between. Germline loops: CDR1 LNHDA, CDR2 SQIVND (reference sequence). CDR3 length: 14 residues. The chain's CDR3 is CASSIGPVNQPQHF. CDR3 sequence (DNA): TGTGCCAGTAGTATAGGGCCGGTAAATCAGCCCCAGCATTTT.

The chain recombines TRBV5-1 with TRBJ1-4; D possibly corresponds to TRBD1 (5 bases). V lost 4 bases and J lost 8, with 15 bases in between. The CDR3 is 14 residues long. Germline V gene sequence: CDR1 SGHRS, CDR2 YFSETQ. The CDR3: CASSQAGSGEKLFF. In DNA form, the CDR3 reads TGCGCCAGCAGCCAAGCAGGGTCGGGAGAAAAACTGTTTTTT.

The chain uses TRBV18 and TRBJ1-5, with no clear D. V was clipped by 0 bases and J by 7 bases, with 10 bases between them. Germline CDR1 and CDR2: KGHSH and LQKENI. This CDR3 region has 14 residues. CDR3 in DNA: TGTGCCAGCTCACCACCGGGGAACCTCCAGCCCCAGCATTTT. Amino acid sequence: CASSPPGNLQPQHF. Based on the CDR3 plus reference TRBV18 and TRBJ1-5, the full variable domain is NAGVMQNPRHLVRRRGQEARLRCSPMKGHSHVYWYRQLPEEGLKFMVYLQKENIIDESGMPKERFSAEFPKEGPSILRIQQVVRGDSAAYFCASSPPGNLQPQHFGDGTRLSIL.

V and J are TRBV4-3 and TRBJ2-3; 10 nucleotides line up with TRBD2. Germline-derived CDR1 and CDR2 are LGHNA and YSLEER. The CDR3 sequence is 16 residues long. The V segment lost 2 bases and the J segment 1 base; nucleotides outside the gene matches: 3. CDR3 nucleotides: TGCGCCAGCAGCCAACTCGGACTAGCGGGCACAGATACGCAGTATTTT. It yields the protein CASSQLGLAGTDTQYF.

The V and J genes are TRBV7-2 and TRBJ2-1; TRBD2 agrees at 7 bases. The CDR3 consists of 15 residues. Germline-derived CDR1 and CDR2 are SGHTA and FQGNSA. V gave up 5 bases and J gave up 3 bases; unmatched junction bases: 7. The CDR3 nucleotides are TGTGCCAGCAGCACTAGTGGCGGGGGCTACAATGAGCAGTTCTTC. It is translated as CASSTSGGGYNEQFF.

V and J are TRBV19 and TRBJ1-6; D is uncertain. Germline-derived CDR1 and CDR2 are LNHDA and SQIVND (reference sequence). V was clipped by 3 bases and J by 9 bases, with 9 bases between them. CDR3 size: 13 residues. The CDR3, as DNA: TGTGCCAGTAGTATCCGGGAGGGTTCACCCCTCCACTTT. It specifies CASSIREGSPLHF.

V and J are TRBV6-5 and TRBJ2-2; D gene unclear. Trimming stripped 10 bases from V and 4 bases from J, with 10 bases between. Germline CDR1 reads MNHEY; CDR2 reads SVGAGI. The CDR3 has 12 residues. In DNA form, the CDR3 reads TGTGCCATTGTCGACACCACCGGGGAGCTGTTTTTT. Its translation: CAIVDTTGELFF.

The rearrangement links TRBV4-1 to TRBJ2-5; 10 nucleotides match TRBD2. The CDR3 loop spans 16 amino acids. Per germline, CDR1 MGHRA and CDR2 YSYEKL. After removal of 4 bases from V and 3 bases from J, the junction contained 8 bases not matched to a gene. This CDR3 reads CASSLIGLAEKETQYF. The CDR3, as DNA: TGCGCCAGCAGCCTAATAGGACTAGCGGAGAAAGAGACCCAGTACTTC.

V is TRBV5-1 and J is TRBJ2-1, with no clear D. Germline loops: CDR1 SGHRS, CDR2 YFSETQ. Trimming removed 5 bases at V and 5 bases at J, with 8 bases between. CDR3 length: 12 amino acids. CDR3 nucleotide sequence: TGCGCCAGCAGACAAGCGAACAATGAGCAGTTCTTC. The encoded protein is CASRQANNEQFF.

The chain couples TRBV2 to TRBJ2-5; D may correspond to TRBD1 or TRBD2 (6 bases each). Per the germline V gene, CDR1 is SNHLY and CDR2 is FYNNEI. The CDR3 is made up of 16 amino acids. V dropped 1 base and J dropped 1 base, with 13 bases sitting between them. The CDR3 DNA sequence: TGTGCCAGCAGTGAAGGAAGGGGGGCAGGCCAAGAGACCCAGTACTTC. This sequence encodes CASSEGRGAGQETQYF.

This rearrangement joins TRBV27 to TRBJ2-5, with a tentative D call TRBD2 (6 bases). The V gene's germline CDR1 is MNHEY and CDR2 SMNVEV (reference sequence). CDR3 length: 13 amino acids. V gave up 8 bases and J gave up 4 bases, with 14 bases separating them. CDR3 protein: CASGGYLAETQYF. The CDR3 DNA is TGTGCCAGCGGGGGGTATCTAGCAGAGACCCAGTACTTC.

The chain carries TRBV7-8 and TRBJ1-1; 7 bases match TRBD1. The CDR3 covers 15 residues. The V gene end was trimmed by 1 base and the J gene end by 4 bases; junction bases not matched to a gene: 6. The germline V gene has CDR1 SGHVS and CDR2 FQNEAQ. The CDR3 DNA sequence: TGTGCCAGCAGCTTAGGTGGGTCAGGGGGCACTGAAGCTTTCTTT. It specifies CASSLGGSGGTEAFF.